The 20 T cell receptor beta chains listed next were all sequenced from one sample in a study of OX40 agonist ivuxolimab in advanced cancers. Using immunoSEQ multiplex PCR, the repertoire was profiled, and TCRdb retains in-frame clones only, with some absent. The profile shows tens of thousands of clones, around 94% of them singletons. The sequenced sample was CD4+ or CD8+ T cells sorted from blood, obtained in a trial of the OX40 agonist ivuxolimab. The receptors were gathered from an adult with an advanced solid tumor such as melanoma, head and neck, liver or kidney cancer.

The rearrangement links TRBV11-2 to TRBJ2-6; D tentatively fits TRBD1 or TRBD2 (6 bases each). V was trimmed by 1 base and J by 3 bases, leaving 16 bases between them. The CDR3 covers 18 residues. The V gene's germline CDR1 is SGHAT and CDR2 FQNNGV. CDR3 coding DNA: TGTGCCAGCAGCTTAGTTGTCGGGGGCTGGGGTGGGGCCAACGTCCTGACTTTC. Protein sequence: CASSLVVGGWGGANVLTF.

This sequence joins TRBV6-5 and TRBJ2-7; possibly TRBD2 for D (5 bases). From germline, CDR1 is MNHEY and CDR2 SVGAGI. V was trimmed by 5 bases and J by 6 bases, leaving 8 bases between them. The CDR3 length is 11 residues. CDR3 sequence: CASSQGLEQYF. CDR3 in DNA: TGTGCCAGCAGTCAAGGACTCGAGCAGTACTTC.

The V gene is TRBV4-3, the J gene TRBJ1-2, with 7 bases identical to TRBD1. The CDR3 sequence is 14 residues long. Germline assignment: CDR1 LGHNA and CDR2 YSLEER. V shed 4 bases, J shed 4 bases, and the junction held 6 bases outside the gene matches. CDR3 protein: CASSPSAGGYGYTF. The CDR3 DNA follows: TGCGCCAGCAGCCCTTCGGCAGGGGGCTATGGCTACACCTTC.

The genes are TRBV7-7 and TRBJ2-3, with 10 bases lining up with TRBD2. The CDR3 contains 15 residues. With 5 bases clipped from V and 1 base from J, the junction kept 3 bases outside the gene matches. Per the germline V gene, CDR1 is SSHAT and CDR2 is FNYEAQ (reference sequence). CDR3 nucleotide sequence: TGTGCCAGCAGCACCGGGACTAGCGGCACAGATACGCAGTATTTT. It encodes CASSTGTSGTDTQYF.

The rearrangement joins TRBV28 to TRBJ2-7; TRBD1 matches at 7 bases. Trimming at V came to 2 bases and at J to 2 bases, leaving 6 bases not matched to a gene. Germline values: CDR1 MDHEN, CDR2 SYDVKM. This CDR3 has 15 amino acids. Here the CDR3 reads CASSLRRDRAYEQYF. As DNA, the CDR3 is TGTGCCAGCAGTTTAAGAAGAGACAGGGCCTACGAGCAGTACTTC.

The V and J genes are TRBV9 and TRBJ2-3; 8 bases are a match to TRBD1. CDR3 length: 15 residues. The germline gives CDR1 SGDLS, CDR2 YYNGEE. The J segment lost 5 bases and the V segment lost 3 bases, leaving 8 bases of the junction unmatched. The CDR3 loop reads CASSARTGKGDTQYF. The CDR3 nucleotides are TGTGCCAGCAGCGCCCGGACAGGGAAAGGAGATACGCAGTATTTT.

The chain recombines TRBV12-5 with TRBJ2-3; 15 nucleotides line up with TRBD2. CDR3 size: 20 residues. J was trimmed by 3 bases and V by 3 bases; bases with no gene match: 13. Germline V gene sequence: CDR1 LGHNT, CDR2 FRNRAP. Written as DNA, the CDR3 is TGTGCTAGTGGTTTCCTAATCACCAGGACTAGCGGGGGGGAGACAGATACGCAGTATTTT. Protein: CASGFLITRTSGGETDTQYF.

The table lists this clone with a count of one. This chain joins TRBV7-9 and TRBJ2-1; 7 bases map to TRBD1. The ends lost 3 bases at V and 6 bases at J; junction bases unmatched: 5. Germline CDR1 reads SEHNR; CDR2 reads FQNEAQ (reference sequence). The CDR3 loop spans 14 amino acids. The CDR3 spells CASSFQGDGNEQFF. For the CDR3, the DNA is TGTGCCAGCAGCTTCCAGGGGGACGGCAATGAGCAGTTCTTC. Full variable domain (rest looked up from reference TRBV7-9 and TRBJ2-1): DTGVSQNPRHKITKRGQNVTFRCDPISEHNRLYWYRQTLGQGPEFLTYFQNEAQLEKSRLLSDRFSAERPKGSFSTLEIQRTEQGDSAMYLCASSFQGDGNEQFFGPGTRLTVL.

J is TRBJ2-7 and V is TRBV10-3; 9 nucleotides line up with TRBD1. CDR1 and CDR2 (germline): ENHRY, SYGVKD. The CDR3 is 14 residues long. The J segment lost 3 bases and the V segment lost 6 bases, leaving 6 bases of the junction unmatched. CDR3 sequence (DNA): TGTGCCATCAGCCACCGGGACAGGGACTACGAGCAGTACTTC. Residues: CAISHRDRDYEQYF.

V and J are TRBV5-6 and TRBJ2-7; tentative D call: TRBD1 (6 bases). CDR1 and CDR2 (germline): SGHDT, YYEEEE. V was trimmed by 2 bases and J by 0 bases, leaving 12 bases between them. The CDR3 totals 15 residues. The CDR3 DNA sequence: TGTGCCAGCAGCTTCGGTCAGGGGACCTCCTACGAGCAGTACTTC. Translation gives CASSFGQGTSYEQYF.

The rearrangement links TRBV19 to TRBJ1-5; 8 bases line up with TRBD1. CDR1 is LNHDA and CDR2 is SQIVND in the germline V gene (reference sequence). Trimming removed 3 bases from V and 2 bases from J; junction bases left unmatched: 6. This CDR3 has 16 residues. The CDR3 DNA reads TGTGCCAGTAGTATCTCGGACAGGGCGGGCAATCAGCCCCAGCATTTT. Its protein is CASSISDRAGNQPQHF.

V is TRBV4-1 and J is TRBJ2-7; 8 bases agree with TRBD1. CDR1 is MGHRA, CDR2 YSYEKL, per germline. The CDR3 has 14 amino acids. Trimming removed 4 bases from V and 4 bases from J; junction bases left unmatched: 6. In DNA, the CDR3 is TGCGCCAGCAGCCCAGGGACAGGAGGGTACGAGCAGTACTTC. This sequence encodes CASSPGTGGYEQYF.

The genes are TRBV7-9 and TRBJ1-1; D might be TRBD1 (5 bases). V lost 5 bases and J 4 bases, leaving 14 bases between the germline ends. CDR1 is SEHNR, CDR2 FQNEAQ, per germline (reference sequence). The CDR3 contains 14 residues. The CDR3 loop reads CASSRAMGGTEAFF. Here the CDR3 DNA reads TGTGCCAGCAGCCGTGCTATGGGGGGCACTGAAGCTTTCTTT.

The chain is built from TRBV7-9 and TRBJ2-5, with TRBD1 matching 7 bases. Germline CDR1 SEHNR, CDR2 FQNEAQ (reference sequence). The CDR3 covers 14 residues. The trim removed 5 bases at V and 4 bases at J, leaving 7 bases unmatched. The CDR3 loop is CASSAEGQRETQYF. In nucleotides, the CDR3 is TGTGCCAGCAGCGCTGAGGGACAGCGAGAGACCCAGTACTTC.

Turning to this clone: Germline is not matched at one junction end, which may reflect a read error. The chain employs TRBV12-5 and TRBJ1-2, with 7 nucleotides matching TRBD1. The CDR3 totals 12 residues. Germline CDR1 reads LGHNT; CDR2 reads FRNRAP. The CDR3 bases are TGTGCTAGTGCCCCCGGACAGGCGCTCATCATCTTC. The encoded protein is CASAPGQALIIF.

This clone came up a few times. The chain joins TRBV5-1 to TRBJ1-2; a weak D match, TRBD1 (6 bases). The CDR3 spans 13 residues. V was shortened by 3 bases and J by 8 bases, with 14 bases between the two germline ends. Germline CDR1 and CDR2: SGHRS and YFSETQ. In DNA form, the CDR3 reads TGCGCCAGCAGCTCACCAGGGGTCTGGGGCTACACCTTC. Residues: CASSSPGVWGYTF.

The V and J genes are TRBV6-5 and TRBJ1-5, with TRBD1 matching 10 bases. The CDR3 runs 14 residues. The germline CDR1 and CDR2 sequences are MNHEY and SVGAGI. Germline trimming cut 8 bases from V and 7 bases from J; bases unmatched to any gene: 8. The CDR3 DNA reads as TGTGCCAGCTGGACAGGGGGTGTCGGCCAGCCCCAGCATTTT. Translation gives CASWTGGVGQPQHF.

The chain joins TRBV27 to TRBJ2-1; 8 bases are shared with TRBD2. Germline CDR1 and CDR2: MNHEY and SMNVEV (reference sequence). V lost 3 bases and J lost 7; bases outside the gene matches: 8. This CDR3 has 15 amino acids. The CDR3 DNA reads TGTGCCAGCAGTTTCGGGCTAGCGGGTAGGAATGAGCAGTTCTTC. Translation: CASSFGLAGRNEQFF.

The chain recombines TRBV19 with TRBJ1-5, with 9 bases matching TRBD1. Germline V lookup: CDR1 LNHDA, CDR2 SQIVND (reference sequence). Germline trimming cut 7 bases from V and 6 bases from J; bases unmatched to any gene: 7. The CDR3 is made up of 14 amino acids. The CDR3 is CASKTGGFGQPQHF. The CDR3, as DNA: TGTGCCAGTAAAACAGGGGGCTTTGGTCAGCCCCAGCATTTT.

The chain carries TRBV4-1 and TRBJ1-1; 9 bases line up with TRBD1. CDR3 size: 15 residues. V lost 4 bases to trimming and J lost 2 bases; unmatched junction nucleotides: 5. Germline V gene sequence: CDR1 MGHRA, CDR2 YSYEKL. The CDR3 protein is CASSLLTGGNTEAFF. The CDR3 region has the DNA TGCGCCAGCAGCCTCCTAACAGGGGGCAACACTGAAGCTTTCTTT.